This is a list of T cell receptor beta chains from one sample in a study of radiotherapy plus CTLA-4 blockade in lung cancer. Sequenced by immunoSEQ multiplex PCR; TCRdb stores in-frame clones only, minus some. The repertoire holds some 74,000 clones, with about 80% as singletons. Sequenced here: peripheral blood, sampled from a patient treated with radiotherapy plus ipilimumab. The receptors come from a human donor with non-small cell lung cancer who had a complete response to radiotherapy plus ipilimumab. The CDR3 runs from the conserved cysteine through the conserved F or W. A D gene is named only where the DNA matches it firmly. Clone size appears in some rows only: once, few, many, or a class for an expanded clone.

J gene: TRBJ2-5
V gene: TRBV29-1
D gene: TRBD2
clone size: NA
CDR3 protein: CSVPLAGVETQYF
CDR3 DNA: TGCAGCGTGCCACTAGCGGGAGTTGAGACCCAGTACTTC

J gene: TRBJ2-7
V gene: TRBV6-5
D gene: NA
clone size: NA
CDR3 protein: CASTSSSGPIYEQYF
CDR3 DNA: TGTGCCAGCACTTCATCCTCCGGTCCGATTTACGAGCAGTACTTC

J gene: TRBJ2-5
V gene: TRBV5-1
D gene: TRBD1
clone size: NA
CDR3 protein: CASNLLGQSTQETQYF
CDR3 DNA: TGCGCCAGCAACTTACTGGGACAGTCGACCCAAGAGACCCAGTACTTC

J gene: TRBJ2-3
V gene: TRBV29-1
D gene: NA
clone size: NA
CDR3 protein: CSAGSPGSSTDTQYF
CDR3 DNA: TGCAGCGCAGGCAGTCCAGGGTCTAGCACAGATACGCAGTATTTT

J gene: TRBJ1-5
V gene: TRBV2
D gene: NA
clone size: NA
CDR3 protein: CASNRPGGSQPQHF
CDR3 DNA: TGTGCCAGCAATCGCCCCGGGGGCTCTCAGCCCCAGCATTTT

J gene: TRBJ2-6
V gene: TRBV5-1
D gene: NA
clone size: NA
CDR3 protein: CASSLGGAGANVLTF
CDR3 DNA: TGCGCCAGCAGCTTGGGAGGGGCTGGGGCCAACGTCCTGACTTTC

J gene: TRBJ1-2
V gene: TRBV28
D gene: NA
clone size: NA
CDR3 protein: CASTSFVGGATIYGYTF
CDR3 DNA: TGTGCCAGCACCAGCTTTGTAGGGGGGGCAACCATCTATGGCTACACCTTC

J gene: TRBJ2-1
V gene: TRBV15
D gene: NA
clone size: NA
CDR3 protein: CATSRDLFAGNRYNEQFF
CDR3 DNA: TGTGCCACCAGCAGAGATCTTTTCGCGGGAAACCGCTACAATGAGCAGTTCTTC

J gene: TRBJ1-2
V gene: TRBV5-1
D gene: NA
clone size: NA
CDR3 protein: CASSELGTGGYGYTF
CDR3 DNA: TGCGCCAGCAGCGAACTCGGGACTGGGGGTTATGGCTACACCTTC

J gene: TRBJ2-5
V gene: TRBV18
D gene: TRBD2
clone size: NA
CDR3 protein: CASSPEGGSRETQYF
CDR3 DNA: TGTGCCAGCTCACCAGAGGGCGGGAGTCGAGAGACCCAGTACTTC

J gene: TRBJ1-2
V gene: TRBV5-1
D gene: NA
clone size: NA
CDR3 protein: CASSWGANYGYTF
CDR3 DNA: TGCGCCAGCAGCTGGGGGGCTAACTATGGCTACACCTTC

J gene: TRBJ2-3
V gene: TRBV9
D gene: TRBD2
clone size: NA
CDR3 protein: CASSAMARGGANTQYF
CDR3 DNA: TGTGCCAGCAGCGCCATGGCGCGCGGGGGGGCTAATACGCAGTATTTT

J gene: TRBJ1-4
V gene: TRBV6-5
D gene: NA
clone size: NA
CDR3 protein: CASSYLSSTNEKLFF
CDR3 DNA: TGTGCCAGCAGTTACTTAAGTTCAACTAATGAAAAACTGTTTTTT

J gene: TRBJ1-4
V gene: TRBV4-1
D gene: TRBD1
clone size: NA
CDR3 protein: CASSPRTGGTTNEKLFF
CDR3 DNA: TGCGCCAGCAGCCCCCGGACAGGGGGCACAACTAATGAAAAACTGTTTTTT

J gene: TRBJ1-4
V gene: TRBV18
D gene: NA
clone size: NA
CDR3 protein: CASSPTGQNEKLFF
CDR3 DNA: TGTGCCAGCTCACCCACAGGGCAGAATGAAAAACTGTTTTTT

J gene: TRBJ1-2
V gene: TRBV6-6
D gene: TRBD1
clone size: NA
CDR3 protein: CASKTGTEGQGHGYTF
CDR3 DNA: TGTGCCAGCAAAACGGGGACTGAGGGACAGGGCCATGGCTACACCTTC

J gene: TRBJ1-1
V gene: TRBV4-1
D gene: NA
clone size: NA
CDR3 protein: CASSQGFGNTEAFF
CDR3 DNA: TGCGCCAGCAGCCAAGGGTTCGGGAACACTGAAGCTTTCTTT

J gene: TRBJ1-6
V gene: TRBV11-2
D gene: NA
clone size: NA
CDR3 protein: CASSPAGNSPLHF
CDR3 DNA: TGTGCCAGCAGCCCAGCGGGGAATTCACCCCTCCACTTT

J gene: TRBJ2-3
V gene: TRBV30
D gene: NA
clone size: NA
CDR3 protein: CAWSSTDTQYF
CDR3 DNA: TGTGCCTGGAGTTCTACAGATACGCAGTATTTT

J gene: TRBJ1-1
V gene: TRBV27
D gene: TRBD1
clone size: NA
CDR3 protein: CASSSWDRVNTEAFF
CDR3 DNA: TGTGCCAGCAGTTCCTGGGACAGGGTGAACACTGAAGCTTTCTTT

J gene: TRBJ1-5
V gene: TRBV28
D gene: NA
clone size: NA
CDR3 protein: CASTPMGGGNQPQHF
CDR3 DNA: TGTGCCAGCACCCCTATGGGGGGGGGAAATCAGCCCCAGCATTTT

J gene: TRBJ1-2
V gene: TRBV6-5
D gene: NA
clone size: NA
CDR3 protein: CASSSGAVGGYGYTF
CDR3 DNA: TGTGCCAGCAGTTCAGGTGCAGTGGGGGGTTATGGCTACACCTTC

J gene: TRBJ1-2
V gene: TRBV4-3
D gene: TRBD1
clone size: NA
CDR3 protein: CASSSHDRANYGYTF
CDR3 DNA: TGCGCCAGCAGCTCCCATGACAGGGCTAACTATGGCTACACCTTC

J gene: TRBJ1-1
V gene: TRBV6-5
D gene: TRBD1
clone size: NA
CDR3 protein: CASSSLIYRGNTEAFF
CDR3 DNA: TGTGCCAGCAGTTCCCTTATTTACAGGGGAAACACTGAAGCTTTCTTT

J gene: TRBJ1-2
V gene: TRBV7-9
D gene: TRBD1
clone size: medium-sized
CDR3 protein: CASSSFGGQGAADGYTF
CDR3 DNA: TGTGCCAGCAGCTCCTTTGGCGGGCAGGGGGCGGCTGATGGCTACACCTTC

J gene: TRBJ2-3
V gene: TRBV7-9
D gene: TRBD2
clone size: NA
CDR3 protein: CASSLTSGSTDTQYF
CDR3 DNA: TGTGCCAGCAGTTTGACTAGCGGGAGCACAGATACGCAGTATTTT

J gene: TRBJ2-2
V gene: TRBV7-8
D gene: TRBD1
clone size: NA
CDR3 protein: CASSSYRRGLTNTGELFF
CDR3 DNA: TGTGCCAGCAGCTCCTACCGCAGGGGGCTAACGAACACCGGGGAGCTGTTTTTT

J gene: TRBJ2-1
V gene: TRBV5-4
D gene: NA
clone size: NA
CDR3 protein: CASSRGQDPYNEQFF
CDR3 DNA: TGTGCCAGCAGCCGCGGACAAGACCCCTACAATGAGCAGTTCTTC

J gene: TRBJ1-2
V gene: TRBV30
D gene: NA
clone size: few
CDR3 protein: CAWSKGNYGYTF
CDR3 DNA: TGTGCCTGGAGTAAAGGGAACTATGGCTACACCTTC

J gene: TRBJ1-2
V gene: TRBV28
D gene: TRBD1
clone size: NA
CDR3 protein: CASSLRGPYGYTF
CDR3 DNA: TGTGCCAGCAGTTTAAGGGGGCCCTATGGCTACACCTTC

J gene: TRBJ1-2
V gene: TRBV11-2
D gene: NA
clone size: NA
CDR3 protein: CASSPWRGGGYTF
CDR3 DNA: TGTGCCAGCAGCCCTTGGAGGGGCGGGGGCTACACCTTC

J gene: TRBJ2-1
V gene: TRBV5-8
D gene: NA
clone size: NA
CDR3 protein: CASSRGNEQFF
CDR3 DNA: TGTGCCAGCAGCAGGGGGAATGAGCAGTTCTTC

J gene: TRBJ2-1
V gene: TRBV2
D gene: TRBD2
clone size: NA
CDR3 protein: CASKKGTTLNNEQFF
CDR3 DNA: TGTGCCAGCAAGAAAGGGACTACGCTCAACAATGAGCAGTTCTTC

J gene: TRBJ1-2
V gene: TRBV4-1
D gene: TRBD1
clone size: NA
CDR3 protein: CASNPQGQGLYGYTF
CDR3 DNA: TGCGCCAGCAACCCCCAGGGACAGGGGCTCTATGGCTACACCTTC

J gene: TRBJ1-1
V gene: TRBV6-1
D gene: TRBD1
clone size: few
CDR3 protein: CASRTGVVDTEAFF
CDR3 DNA: TGTGCCAGCAGGACAGGGGTGGTGGACACTGAAGCTTTCTTT

J gene: TRBJ1-2
V gene: TRBV7-2
D gene: NA
clone size: few
CDR3 protein: CASSLAKAGPDGYTF
CDR3 DNA: TGTGCCAGCAGCTTAGCGAAGGCTGGACCGGATGGCTACACCTTC

J gene: TRBJ2-5
V gene: TRBV5-1
D gene: NA
clone size: NA
CDR3 protein: CASRTPGGGETQYF
CDR3 DNA: TGCGCCAGCAGGACCCCTGGCGGAGGAGAGACCCAGTACTTC

J gene: TRBJ2-5
V gene: TRBV15
D gene: NA
clone size: once
CDR3 protein: CATSRGTYEETQYF
CDR3 DNA: TGTGCCACCAGCAGAGGGACATATGAAGAGACCCAGTACTTC

J gene: TRBJ2-5
V gene: TRBV19
D gene: NA
clone size: once
CDR3 protein: CASSIRLQETQYF
CDR3 DNA: TGTGCCAGTAGTATCAGGCTTCAAGAGACCCAGTACTTC

J gene: TRBJ2-3
V gene: TRBV4-3
D gene: NA
clone size: NA
CDR3 protein: CASSPTGTYTDTQYF
CDR3 DNA: TGCGCCAGCAGCCCAACCGGGACTTACACAGATACGCAGTATTTT

J gene: TRBJ1-1
V gene: TRBV4-1
D gene: NA
clone size: NA
CDR3 protein: CASSQVIRGSMNTEAFF
CDR3 DNA: TGCGCCAGCAGCCAAGTCATAAGGGGCTCTATGAACACTGAAGCTTTCTTT

J gene: TRBJ2-7
V gene: TRBV9
D gene: NA
clone size: few
CDR3 protein: CASSEWDGSSYEQYF
CDR3 DNA: TGTGCCAGCAGCGAGTGGGACGGTAGCTCCTACGAGCAGTACTTC

J gene: TRBJ2-7
V gene: TRBV7-9
D gene: NA
clone size: few
CDR3 protein: CASSLDPKDLEQYF
CDR3 DNA: TGTGCCAGCAGCTTAGACCCCAAAGACTTGGAGCAGTACTTC

J gene: TRBJ2-7
V gene: TRBV5-1
D gene: TRBD1
clone size: NA
CDR3 protein: CASSLLNTGDYEQYF
CDR3 DNA: TGCGCCAGCAGCTTGTTGAATACAGGGGACTACGAGCAGTACTTC

J gene: TRBJ1-1
V gene: TRBV5-5
D gene: NA
clone size: NA
CDR3 protein: CASSLRTVRLNTEAFF
CDR3 DNA: TGTGCCAGCAGCTTGAGGACAGTACGACTGAACACTGAAGCTTTCTTT

J gene: TRBJ2-3
V gene: TRBV5-6
D gene: TRBD2
clone size: few
CDR3 protein: CASSLYSGRNTQYF
CDR3 DNA: TGTGCCAGCAGCCTCTATAGCGGGAGGAATACGCAGTATTTT

J gene: TRBJ2-3
V gene: TRBV7-2
D gene: NA
clone size: NA
CDR3 protein: CASSPQPTDTQYF
CDR3 DNA: TGTGCCAGCAGCCCACAGCCCACAGATACGCAGTATTTT

J gene: TRBJ1-5
V gene: TRBV19
D gene: NA
clone size: NA
CDR3 protein: CASSQGWKGNQPQHF
CDR3 DNA: TGTGCCAGTAGTCAAGGCTGGAAGGGCAATCAGCCCCAGCATTTT

J gene: TRBJ2-1
V gene: TRBV5-1
D gene: NA
clone size: NA
CDR3 protein: CASSLPSGSNEQFF
CDR3 DNA: TGCGCCAGCAGCCTCCCGTCTGGGTCCAATGAGCAGTTCTTC

J gene: TRBJ2-3
V gene: TRBV30
D gene: TRBD1
clone size: NA
CDR3 protein: CAWSPYRGRTDTQYF
CDR3 DNA: TGTGCCTGGAGTCCTTACAGGGGGCGCACAGATACGCAGTATTTT

J gene: TRBJ2-2
V gene: TRBV19
D gene: TRBD2
clone size: NA
CDR3 protein: CASSITSGRGWELFF
CDR3 DNA: TGTGCCAGTAGTATTACTAGCGGGAGAGGCTGGGAGCTGTTTTTT

J gene: TRBJ2-3
V gene: TRBV7-2
D gene: NA
clone size: NA
CDR3 protein: CASSYRREDTQYF
CDR3 DNA: TGTGCCAGCAGCTATAGACGGGAAGATACGCAGTATTTT

J gene: TRBJ2-1
V gene: TRBV29-1
D gene: TRBD1
clone size: NA
CDR3 protein: CSVVPGTGRGNEQFF
CDR3 DNA: TGCAGCGTTGTGCCGGGGACAGGGCGCGGCAATGAGCAGTTCTTC

J gene: TRBJ1-2
V gene: TRBV5-1
D gene: NA
clone size: NA
CDR3 protein: CASSYGLGRANYGYTF
CDR3 DNA: TGCGCCAGCAGCTACGGATTGGGAAGAGCTAACTATGGCTACACCTTC

J gene: TRBJ2-2
V gene: TRBV5-6
D gene: NA
clone size: NA
CDR3 protein: CASSLGSGATGELFF
CDR3 DNA: TGTGCCAGCAGCTTGGGTTCTGGGGCTACCGGGGAGCTGTTTTTT

J gene: TRBJ1-4
V gene: TRBV7-8
D gene: NA
clone size: few
CDR3 protein: CASSLNREGVILFF
CDR3 DNA: TGTGCCAGCAGCTTAAACCGGGAAGGCGTTATACTGTTTTTT

J gene: TRBJ1-1
V gene: TRBV19
D gene: TRBD1
clone size: NA
CDR3 protein: CASSKTTGSGTEAFF
CDR3 DNA: TGTGCCAGTAGTAAAACGACAGGGTCGGGCACTGAAGCTTTCTTT